Described below is a single T cell receptor (beta chain) sequence and its context. This specimen comes from a study of radiation and T cells in renal cell carcinoma. The time point denotes: baseline pretreatment blood. Treatment: 15 Gy SBRT to primary tumor, nephrectomy 4 weeks later. This CDR3 is 13 amino acids long. Trimming pared 2 bases from V and 7 bases from J, leaving 12 bases between. Germline V gives CDR1 SGHDT, CDR2 YYEEEE. Profiled with immunoSEQ multiplex PCR; TCRdb holds only in-frame clones, not every one. The data contain about 150,000 clones, roughly 90% of them singletons. The receptor was derived from a woman in her 70s with renal cell carcinoma. The rearrangement joins TRBV5-6 to TRBJ2-5, with a weak D call TRBD2 (5 bases). The material was blood, obtained from a patient whose treatment included radiotherapy and nephrectomy. CDR3 residues: CASSFESRGTQYF. CDR3 in DNA: TGTGCCAGCAGCTTCGAATCCCGGGGGACCCAGTACTTC. The complete variable domain, with remaining parts taken from reference TRBV5-6 and TRBJ2-5, reads DAGVTQSPTHLIKTRGQQVTLRCSPKSGHDTVSWYQQALGQGPQFIFQYYEEEERQRGNFPDRFSGHQFPNYSSELNVNALLLGDSALYLCASSFESRGTQYFGPGTRLLVL.